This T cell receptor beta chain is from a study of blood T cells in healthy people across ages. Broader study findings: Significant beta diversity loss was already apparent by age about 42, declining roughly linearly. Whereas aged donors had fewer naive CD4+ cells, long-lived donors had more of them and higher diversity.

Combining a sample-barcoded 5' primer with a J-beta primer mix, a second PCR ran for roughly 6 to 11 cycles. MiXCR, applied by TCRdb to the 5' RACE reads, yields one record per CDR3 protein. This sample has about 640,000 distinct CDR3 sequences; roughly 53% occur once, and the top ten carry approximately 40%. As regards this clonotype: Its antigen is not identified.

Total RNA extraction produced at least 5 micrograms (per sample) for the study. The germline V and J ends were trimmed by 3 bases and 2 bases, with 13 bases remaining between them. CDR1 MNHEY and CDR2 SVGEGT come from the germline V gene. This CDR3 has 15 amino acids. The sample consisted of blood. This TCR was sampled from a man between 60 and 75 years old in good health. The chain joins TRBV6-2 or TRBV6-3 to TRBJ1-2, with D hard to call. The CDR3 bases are TGTGCCAGCAGTTATAAATCAGAATGGAACTATGGCTACACCTTC. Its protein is CASSYKSEWNYGYTF.